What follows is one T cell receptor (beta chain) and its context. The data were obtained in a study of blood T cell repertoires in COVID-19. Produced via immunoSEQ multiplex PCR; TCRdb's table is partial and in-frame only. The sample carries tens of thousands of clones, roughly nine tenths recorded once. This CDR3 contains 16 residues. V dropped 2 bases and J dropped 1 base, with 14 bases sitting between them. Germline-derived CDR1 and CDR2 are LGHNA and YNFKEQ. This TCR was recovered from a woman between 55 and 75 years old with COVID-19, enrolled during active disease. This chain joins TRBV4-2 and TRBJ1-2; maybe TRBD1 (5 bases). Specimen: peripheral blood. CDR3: CASSQIPQGFNYGYTF. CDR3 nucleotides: TGTGCCAGCAGCCAAATCCCTCAGGGCTTTAACTATGGCTACACCTTC.